The T cell receptor (beta chain) described here comes from a study of graft-versus-host responses after intestinal transplantation. Looking at the study overall: Uniformly, recipients were administered anti-thymocyte globulin induction with subsequent tacrolimus and steroids for 3 to 4 years.

In regard to this clone: Its cognate antigen is unknown.

Using immunoSEQ multiplex PCR, the repertoire was profiled, and TCRdb retains in-frame clones only, with some absent. This sample has over 75,000 clones, with about nine tenths found just once. Whole-study results and caveats: The recipient marrow held GvH clones, and some of them showed up first in ileum or blood. Allograft graft-versus-host to host-versus-graft clonal ratios ran high in patients with graft-donor T cell macrochimerism.

The sequence was collected from a human donor who was the organ donor for an intestinal transplant. The sequences come from unstimulated CD8+ T cells sorted from spleen or lymph node cells, collected before transplant.

The CDR3 DNA reads as TGTGCCAGCACCTTCGACCGGGGATACCCACTCTACGAGCAGTACTTC. Amino acid sequence: CASTFDRGYPLYEQYF. The chain joins TRBV28 to TRBJ2-7; weak D call: TRBD2 (5 bases). The V gene's germline CDR1 is MDHEN and CDR2 SYDVKM. V dropped 7 bases and J dropped 3 bases, with 22 bases sitting between them. This CDR3 spans 16 amino acids.